One and the same sample provided the 8 T cell receptor beta chains below, sequenced in a study of identical twins (dated by TCRdb to between 2015 and 2016). Library preparation employed 5' RACE. The instrument was an Illumina HiSeq 2000. TCRdb reran the public reads through fastp at Q25 and MiXCR, keeping productive beta chains. Entries are consolidated by CDR3 protein sequence, retaining the most common genes and DNA. Present in this sample are 200,000 to 300,000 distinct CDR3 sequences, around 7.6% of which were seen just once. Of the sample, under 6% is held by the ten largest clones. These records were also assigned to another study, of yellow fever vaccine responses in identical twins.

Sequencing used CD8+ T cells sorted from blood. The receptors come from a woman younger than 35 in good health.

The chain is built from TRBV11-2 and TRBJ2-2, with 9 bases identical to TRBD2. J gave up 4 bases and V 5 bases, and 8 bases lay outside the gene matches. Germline V gene lookup returns CDR1 SGHAT and CDR2 FQNNGV. This CDR3 contains 16 residues. CDR3: CASSLTRTSATGELFF. In DNA, the CDR3 is TGTGCCAGCAGCCTGACCCGGACTAGCGCCACCGGGGAGCTGTTTTTT.

The rearrangement joins TRBV7-2 to TRBJ2-1; D may be TRBD1 or TRBD2 (5 bases each). The V end was cut by 5 bases, the J end by 12 bases, with 26 bases between. The germline gives CDR1 SGHTA, CDR2 FQGNSA. The CDR3 sequence is 16 residues long. CDR3 DNA: TGTGCCAGCAGCGATTATACGGAGGACATACGAACCCTGCAGTTCTTC. Encoded protein: CASSDYTEDIRTLQFF.

The chain links TRBV6-2 or TRBV6-3 to TRBJ2-1; possibly TRBD1 for D (5 bases). The CDR3 has 13 amino acids. The germline gives CDR1 MNHEY, CDR2 SVGEGT. V gave up 2 bases and J gave up 6 bases, with 8 bases separating them. Written as DNA, the CDR3 is TGTGCCAGCAGTTACAACCAGGGCAATGAGCAGTTCTTC. Translated: CASSYNQGNEQFF.

There are a few counts of this clonotype. The chain recombines TRBV2 with TRBJ1-2; D gene uncertain. There are 14 residues in the CDR3. V was trimmed by 6 bases and J by 4 bases, leaving 15 bases between them. Per germline, CDR1 SNHLY and CDR2 FYNNEI. The CDR3 DNA reads as TGTGCCAGCAGCCCCTATAAAGGTTTCTATGGCTACACCTTC. Its protein is CASSPYKGFYGYTF.

The gene calls are TRBV7-6 and TRBJ2-5; D may match TRBD1 or TRBD2 (6 bases each). This CDR3 is 16 amino acids long. V lost 5 bases to trimming and J lost 1 base, with 17 bases between them. From germline, CDR1 is SGHVS and CDR2 FNYEAQ. CDR3 region: CASSPGVGGLQETQYF. As DNA, the CDR3 is TGTGCCAGCAGCCCCGGAGTGGGGGGCCTCCAAGAGACCCAGTACTTC. The full variable domain, in which reference TRBV7-6 and TRBJ2-5 provide the parts outside the CDR3, is GAGVSQSPRYKVTKRGQDVALRCDPISGHVSLYWYRQALGQGPEFLTYFNYEAQQDKSGLPNDRFSAERPEGSISTLTIQRTEQRDSAMYRCASSPGVGGLQETQYFGPGTRLLVL.

The chain uses TRBV6-1 and TRBJ2-7; no reliable D call. CDR1 and CDR2 from the germline V gene are MNHNS and SASEGT. The V gene lost 5 bases and the J gene lost 0 bases, with 11 bases spanning the gap. This CDR3 has 14 residues. The CDR3 here is CASSTAGYSYEQYF. The CDR3 DNA follows: TGTGCCAGCAGTACGGCCGGTTACTCCTACGAGCAGTACTTC.

This clonotype was found a few times. The chain has TRBV6-4 and TRBJ1-2; D is uncertain. Germline V gene lookup returns CDR1 MRHNA and CDR2 SNTAGT. The CDR3 length is 14 residues. V shed 2 bases and J shed 8 bases, with 15 bases lying between them. The CDR3 reads CASSDGGNTGGYTF. The CDR3 nucleotides are TGTGCCAGCAGTGACGGCGGAAATACGGGAGGCTACACCTTC.

This clonotype was recorded a few times. The CDR3 protein is CASAKDTLYEQYF. The CDR3 DNA sequence: TGTGCTAGTGCCAAAGACACTTTGTACGAGCAGTACTTC. The chain uses TRBV12-5 and TRBJ2-7; D is unclear. The CDR3 has 13 amino acids. Germline-derived CDR1 and CDR2 are LGHNT and FRNRAP. The V gene lost 7 bases and the J gene lost 4 bases, with 14 bases spanning the gap.